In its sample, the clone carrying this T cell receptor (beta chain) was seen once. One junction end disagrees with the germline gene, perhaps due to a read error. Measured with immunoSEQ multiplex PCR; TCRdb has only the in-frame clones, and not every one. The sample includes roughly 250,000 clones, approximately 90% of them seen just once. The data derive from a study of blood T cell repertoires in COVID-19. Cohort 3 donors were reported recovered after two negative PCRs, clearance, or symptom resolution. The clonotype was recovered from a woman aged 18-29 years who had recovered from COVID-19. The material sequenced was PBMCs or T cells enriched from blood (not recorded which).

In DNA form, the CDR3 reads TGTGCCAGCAGTTACCGGGACAGGAAGTATTTT. Translated, it gives CASSYRDRKYF. The chain links TRBV2 to TRBJ1-5, with 8 positions matching TRBD1. The CDR3 sequence is 11 residues long. Germline-derived CDR1 and CDR2 are SNHLY and FYNNEI. The full variable domain, completed using reference TRBV2 and TRBJ1-5, is EPEVTQTPSHQVTQMGQEVILRCVPISNHLYFYWYRQILGQKVEFLVSFYNNEISEKSEIFDDQFSVERPDGSNFTLKIRSTKLEDSAMYFCASSYRDRKYFGDGTRLSIL.